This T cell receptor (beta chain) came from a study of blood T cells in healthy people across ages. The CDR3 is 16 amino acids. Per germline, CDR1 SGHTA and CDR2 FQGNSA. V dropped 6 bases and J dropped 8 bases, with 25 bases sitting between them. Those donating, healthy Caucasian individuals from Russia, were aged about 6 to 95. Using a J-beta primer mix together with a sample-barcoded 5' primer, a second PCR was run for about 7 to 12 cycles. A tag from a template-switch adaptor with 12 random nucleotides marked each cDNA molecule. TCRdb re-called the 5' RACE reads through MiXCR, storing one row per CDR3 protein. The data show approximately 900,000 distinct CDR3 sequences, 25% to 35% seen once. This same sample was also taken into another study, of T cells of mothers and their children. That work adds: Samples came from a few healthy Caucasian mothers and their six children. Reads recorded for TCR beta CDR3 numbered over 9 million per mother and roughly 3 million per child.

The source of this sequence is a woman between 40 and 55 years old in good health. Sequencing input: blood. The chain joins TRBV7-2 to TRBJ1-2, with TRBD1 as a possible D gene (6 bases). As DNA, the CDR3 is TGTGCCAGCAGTGGTGGCTGGGGGGCGAGAGTGAGGGGCTACACCTTC. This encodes CASSGGWGARVRGYTF.